The next 9 T cell receptor beta chains were all read from a single sample in a study of blood T cell repertoires in COVID-19. Libraries were prepared by immunoSEQ multiplex PCR; TCRdb keeps only in-frame clonotypes and omits some of them. The data contain under 200,000 clones, approximately 83% of them singletons. The source material was peripheral blood. These receptors all come from a human donor with acute or convalescent COVID-19. The donor label of this sample is uncertain.

V usage is TRBV6-5 and J usage is TRBJ2-5; TRBD2 might be the D (6 bases). Germline V gene sequence: CDR1 MNHEY, CDR2 SVGAGI. The length of the CDR3 is 14 residues. V lost 1 base and J lost 9, with 15 bases in between. CDR3: CASSYLDKEGSQYF. DNA for the CDR3: TGTGCCAGCAGTTACTTGGACAAGGAGGGATCCCAGTACTTC.

This clone was seen a few times. V is TRBV6-5 and J is TRBJ2-7, with TRBD1 as a possible D gene (6 bases). Germline lookup yields CDR1 MNHEY and CDR2 SVGAGI. Between the trimmed V and J ends, which lost 4 bases and 2 bases, there was a span of 12 bases. CDR3 length: 14 residues. This CDR3 is CASSLAQGPYEQYF. CDR3 nucleotides: TGTGCCAGCAGTTTAGCACAGGGACCCTACGAGCAGTACTTC.

The chain couples TRBV7-3 to TRBJ2-1, with 12 nucleotides matching TRBD2. The CDR3 has 13 residues. V lost 8 bases, J lost 7 bases, and 3 bases stayed unmatched. Germline values: CDR1 SGHTA, CDR2 FQGTGA. DNA of the CDR3: TGTGCCAGCTCGACTAGCGGGGGTAATGAGCAGTTCTTC. Translated: CASSTSGGNEQFF.

The V call is TRBV30, the J call TRBJ2-1; 7 bases align to TRBD2. CDR3 size: 14 residues. With V trimmed by 2 bases and J by 7 bases, 8 bases remained unmatched. Germline V gives CDR1 GTSNPN, CDR2 SVGIG (reference sequence). In DNA form, the CDR3 reads TGTGCCTGGAGTACCCTCCAGGGAGGGAATGAGCAGTTCTTC. This translates into CAWSTLQGGNEQFF.

The rearrangement uses TRBV2 and TRBJ2-2, with D possibly being TRBD1 (5 bases). Trimming left V 8 bases short and J 2 bases short, with 15 bases between. Germline values: CDR1 SNHLY, CDR2 FYNNEI. CDR3 length: 15 residues. CDR3 nucleotide sequence: TGTGCCAGCTCAGACAGAACCTCTAACACCGGGGAGCTGTTTTTT. Translating it yields CASSDRTSNTGELFF.

The V gene is TRBV12-3 or TRBV12-4, the J gene TRBJ1-3; D remains ambiguous. V lost 4 bases, J lost 0 bases, and 4 bases lay in between. The CDR3 is made up of 13 amino acids. The CDR3 spells CASSSFSGNTIYF. The CDR3 DNA follows: TGTGCCAGCAGTTCTTTCTCTGGAAACACCATATATTTT.

This chain connects TRBV18 to TRBJ1-4; 7 nucleotides align to TRBD1. V shed 4 bases, J shed 0 bases, and the junction held 11 bases outside the gene matches. The CDR3 covers 18 residues. CDR1 is KGHSH, CDR2 LQKENI, per germline. CDR3 nucleotide sequence: TGTGCCAGCTCACGGATCATCTTAGACAGGGCAACTAATGAAAAACTGTTTTTT. Its translation is CASSRIILDRATNEKLFF.

The rearrangement links TRBV7-2 to TRBJ2-7; 11 positions agree with TRBD2. The CDR3 contains 15 residues. Germline lookup yields CDR1 SGHTA and CDR2 FQGNSA. V shed 5 bases, J shed 4 bases, and the junction held 7 bases outside the gene matches. CDR3 protein: CASSPRLAGQYEQYF. The CDR3 coding sequence is TGTGCCAGCAGCCCAAGACTAGCGGGACAATACGAGCAGTACTTC.

This clone was seen a handful of times. The rearrangement uses TRBV3-1 (or the pseudogene TRBV3-2) and TRBJ1-5; D may be TRBD1 (6 bases). V lost 2 bases, J lost 3 bases, and 17 bases lay in between. Germline V gene lookup returns CDR1 LGHDT and CDR2 YNNKEL (reference sequence). This CDR3 has 17 amino acids. The CDR3 region is CASSQNPGGADNQPQHF. The DNA of the CDR3 is TGTGCCAGCAGCCAAAACCCCGGGGGGGCGGACAATCAGCCCCAGCATTTT.